A single sample gave rise to the 19 T cell receptor beta chains below, sequenced in a study of blood T cell repertoires in COVID-19. Sequenced by immunoSEQ multiplex PCR; TCRdb stores in-frame clones only, minus some. The sample holds about 90,000 clones; around 93% are singletons and the top ten take about 2%. Source material: peripheral blood. The receptors shown here come from a human donor with active COVID-19. The donor label of this sample is uncertain.

The chain recombines TRBV7-3 with TRBJ2-1; 9 positions agree with TRBD1. CDR1 and CDR2 from the germline V gene are SGHTA and FQGTGA. The CDR3 runs to 15 residues. J lost 5 bases, V lost 0 bases, and 2 bases had no gene match. The DNA of the CDR3 is TGTGCCAGCAGCTTAACGGACAGGGGAAACAATGAGCAGTTCTTC. Encoded protein: CASSLTDRGNNEQFF.

This rearrangement joins TRBV6-5 to TRBJ2-7; 9 bases are shared with TRBD2. This CDR3 has 15 amino acids. The junction had 7 bases not matched to a gene; V was cut back by 5 bases and J by 2 bases. Germline CDR1 is MNHEY and CDR2 is SVGAGI. CDR3 DNA: TGTGCCAGCAGTATCTTAGCGGGGGCCGCCTACGAGCAGTACTTC. Amino acid sequence: CASSILAGAAYEQYF.

This chain connects TRBV6-2 or TRBV6-3 to TRBJ2-5; 9 nucleotides align to TRBD2. V was clipped by 5 bases and J by 4 bases; unmatched bases: 11. The length of the CDR3 is 16 residues. CDR1 and CDR2 (germline): MNHEY, SVGEGT. Here the CDR3 DNA reads TGTGCCAGCAGTCATATGCGGGAGGGGATATCAGAGACCCAGTACTTC. It specifies CASSHMREGISETQYF.

The V and J genes are TRBV19 and TRBJ1-1, with D possibly being TRBD1 (6 bases). Germline V gene sequence: CDR1 LNHDA, CDR2 SQIVND (reference sequence). V was trimmed by 6 bases and J by 1 base, leaving 18 bases between them. The CDR3 runs to 16 residues. DNA of the CDR3: TGTGCCAGTAGCCTACCCTGGACAGTAACGAACACTGAAGCTTTCTTT. Translated: CASSLPWTVTNTEAFF.

The chain uses TRBV9 and TRBJ2-1; D perhaps matches TRBD1 (6 bases). The germline V gene has CDR1 SGDLS and CDR2 YYNGEE. The CDR3 extends over 15 amino acids. Trimming pared 0 bases from V and 3 bases from J, leaving 10 bases between. The CDR3 DNA is TGTGCCAGCAGCGTAGGACAGGCCGACTACAATGAGCAGTTCTTC. Amino acid sequence: CASSVGQADYNEQFF.

The genes are TRBV6-5 and TRBJ2-7, with unresolved D. CDR1 and CDR2 (germline): MNHEY, SVGAGI. The V gene lost 7 bases and the J gene lost 3 bases, with 19 bases spanning the gap. The CDR3 covers 15 residues. The CDR3 region is CASKTLDSLGYEQYF. In DNA form, the CDR3 reads TGTGCCAGCAAAACCCTAGACTCACTTGGCTACGAGCAGTACTTC.

The rearrangement joins TRBV19 to TRBJ2-3; unclear D gene. The CDR3 is 13 amino acids. Germline CDR1 reads LNHDA; CDR2 reads SQIVND (reference sequence). Trimming stripped 3 bases from V and 6 bases from J, with 10 bases between. This CDR3 is CASSIQTEDTQYF. The CDR3 coding sequence is TGTGCCAGTAGTATTCAGACGGAGGATACGCAGTATTTT.

The gene calls are TRBV19 and TRBJ2-3; possible D gene TRBD1, 6 bases. The V end was cut by 5 bases, the J end by 1 base, with 16 bases between. The CDR3 is made up of 16 amino acids. Per germline, CDR1 LNHDA and CDR2 SQIVND (reference sequence). This chain's CDR3 is CASSAWTELRTDTQYF. In DNA, the CDR3 is TGTGCCAGTAGTGCCTGGACAGAGCTCCGCACAGATACGCAGTATTTT.

This chain uses TRBV7-3 with TRBJ2-1; 13 nucleotides align to TRBD2. From germline, CDR1 is SGHTA and CDR2 FQGTGA. This CDR3 is built from 17 residues. After removal of 2 bases from V and 5 bases from J, the junction contained 6 bases not matched to a gene. The CDR3 sequence is CASSLGIGLAGDNEQFF. The CDR3 DNA is TGTGCCAGCAGCTTAGGAATCGGACTAGCGGGGGACAATGAGCAGTTCTTC.

This clone has more than one count but fewer than ten. This chain connects TRBV2 to TRBJ1-2; perhaps TRBD1 as D (5 bases). The CDR3 has 14 amino acids. The V end was cut by 7 bases, the J end by 2 bases, with 14 bases between. Germline CDR1 and CDR2: SNHLY and FYNNEI. The CDR3 coding sequence is TGTGCCAGCACTGAGGCCAGGGCCAACTATGGCTACACCTTC. Translated, it gives CASTEARANYGYTF. Together with reference TRBV2 and TRBJ1-2, the CDR3 gives the full variable domain: EPEVTQTPSHQVTQMGQEVILRCVPISNHLYFYWYRQILGQKVEFLVSFYNNEISEKSEIFDDQFSVERPDGSNFTLKIRSTKLEDSAMYFCASTEARANYGYTFGSGTRLTVV.

This chain connects TRBV12-3 or TRBV12-4 to TRBJ2-2, with D unresolved. This CDR3 has 11 amino acids. Trimming took 7 bases from V and 6 from J, leaving 6 bases between them. The CDR3 region is CASNRAGELFF. Written as DNA, the CDR3 is TGTGCCAGCAACCGGGCCGGGGAGCTGTTTTTT.

The chain links TRBV5-1 to TRBJ1-1, with D unclear. Trimming left V 0 bases short and J 3 bases short, with 9 bases between. The CDR3 spans 14 residues. Germline V CDR1 and CDR2: SGHRS, YFSETQ. In nucleotides, the CDR3 is TGCGCCAGCAGCTTGGCCATAACGGACACTGAAGCTTTCTTT. Its translation: CASSLAITDTEAFF.

The chain carries TRBV5-4 and TRBJ2-3; D may be TRBD1 (6 bases). V lost 2 bases and J lost 2, with 9 bases in between. The CDR3 runs to 14 residues. Germline CDR1 SGHNT, CDR2 YYREEE (reference sequence). CDR3 DNA sequence: TGTGCCAGCAGCTTTTGGGGGCTCACAGATACGCAGTATTTT. Translation: CASSFWGLTDTQYF. The variable domain in full, with the rest retrieved from reference TRBV5-4 and TRBJ2-3, is ETGVTQSPTHLIKTRGQQVTLRCSSQSGHNTVSWYQQALGQGPQFIFQYYREEENGRGNFPPRFSGLQFPNYSSELNVNALELDDSALYLCASSFWGLTDTQYFGPGTRLTVL.

The chain is built from TRBV5-1 and TRBJ2-3; 7 nucleotides line up with TRBD1. Losses at the gene ends were 4 bases for V and 0 bases for J; bases not matched to a gene: 5. Germline V gene lookup returns CDR1 SGHRS and CDR2 YFSETQ. The CDR3 spans 15 residues. The CDR3 DNA follows: TGCGCCAGCAGCCCCAGGGGGTTCAGCACAGATACGCAGTATTTT. Protein sequence: CASSPRGFSTDTQYF.

The DNA for the CDR3 is TGTGCCAGCAGCGCCCTCTACGAGGGGGCTAGGGGCTACACCTTC. This codes for CASSALYEGARGYTF. The V and J genes are TRBV9 and TRBJ1-2; 7 bases map to TRBD1. Germline trimming cut 3 bases from V and 8 bases from J; bases unmatched to any gene: 13. The length of the CDR3 is 15 residues. From germline, CDR1 is SGDLS and CDR2 YYNGEE.

This clone was found a few times. The J gene is TRBJ2-7, the V gene TRBV7-2; maybe TRBD1 (6 bases). Trimming cost V 3 bases and J 6 bases, with 24 bases left between them. CDR1 and CDR2 from the germline V gene are SGHTA and FQGNSA. The CDR3 has 17 amino acids. CDR3 coding DNA: TGTGCCAGCAGCTTCTCCGAAGGTCGGGCAGGGGATAGCGAGCAGTACTTC. Translated: CASSFSEGRAGDSEQYF.

The genes are TRBV19 and TRBJ2-1; TRBD1 is a possible D gene (6 bases). CDR3 length: 15 residues. Germline values: CDR1 LNHDA, CDR2 SQIVND (reference sequence). V was shortened by 5 bases and J by 3 bases, with 14 bases between the two germline ends. CDR3: CASSLDRASYNEQFF. CDR3 coding DNA: TGTGCCAGTAGTTTGGACAGAGCCAGCTACAATGAGCAGTTCTTC.

The chain recombines TRBV2 with TRBJ1-2; 9 bases are a match to TRBD1. Germline assignment: CDR1 SNHLY and CDR2 FYNNEI. The CDR3 loop spans 13 amino acids. The V segment lost 7 bases and the J segment 6 bases; nucleotides outside the gene matches: 6. CDR3 sequence (DNA): TGTGCCAGCAATCGGGACAGGGATGATGGCTACACCTTC. Its protein is CASNRDRDDGYTF.

CDR3: CASSPISGASSYEQYF. The CDR3 coding sequence is TGTGCCAGCAGCCCCATCAGCGGGGCCAGCTCCTACGAGCAGTACTTC. The V and J genes are TRBV5-6 and TRBJ2-7, with 7 bases lining up with TRBD2. Unmatched junction bases numbered 10, after V lost 4 bases and J lost 0 bases. This CDR3 comprises 16 residues. CDR1 is SGHDT and CDR2 is YYEEEE in the germline V gene. The variable domain in full, with the rest retrieved from reference TRBV5-6 and TRBJ2-7, is DAGVTQSPTHLIKTRGQQVTLRCSPKSGHDTVSWYQQALGQGPQFIFQYYEEEERQRGNFPDRFSGHQFPNYSSELNVNALLLGDSALYLCASSPISGASSYEQYFGPGTRLTVT.